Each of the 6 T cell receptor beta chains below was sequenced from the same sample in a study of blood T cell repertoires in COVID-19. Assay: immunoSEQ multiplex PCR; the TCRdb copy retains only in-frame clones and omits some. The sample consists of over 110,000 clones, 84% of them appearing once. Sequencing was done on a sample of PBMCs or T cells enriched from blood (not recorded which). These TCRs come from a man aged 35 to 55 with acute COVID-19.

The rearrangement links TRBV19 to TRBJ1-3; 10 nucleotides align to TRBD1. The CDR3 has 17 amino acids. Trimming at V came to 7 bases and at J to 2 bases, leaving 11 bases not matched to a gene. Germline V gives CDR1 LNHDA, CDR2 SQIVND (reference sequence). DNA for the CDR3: TGTGCCAGTATTCCCGGGACAGGGGCTTTGACTGGAAACACCATATATTTT. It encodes CASIPGTGALTGNTIYF.

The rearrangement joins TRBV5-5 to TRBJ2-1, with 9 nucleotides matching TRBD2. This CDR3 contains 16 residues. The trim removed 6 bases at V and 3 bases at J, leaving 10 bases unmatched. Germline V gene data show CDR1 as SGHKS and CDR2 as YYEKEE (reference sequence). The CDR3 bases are TGTGCCAGCACTGCGGACCGGCGGGGGGGCTACAATGAGCAGTTCTTC. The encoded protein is CASTADRRGGYNEQFF.

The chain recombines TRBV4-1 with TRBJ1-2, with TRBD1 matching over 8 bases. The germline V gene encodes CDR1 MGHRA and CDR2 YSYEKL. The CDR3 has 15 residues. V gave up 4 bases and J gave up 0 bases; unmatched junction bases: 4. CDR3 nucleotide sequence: TGCGCCAGCAGCCCGGGACAGGCCCCTAACTATGGCTACACCTTC. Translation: CASSPGQAPNYGYTF.

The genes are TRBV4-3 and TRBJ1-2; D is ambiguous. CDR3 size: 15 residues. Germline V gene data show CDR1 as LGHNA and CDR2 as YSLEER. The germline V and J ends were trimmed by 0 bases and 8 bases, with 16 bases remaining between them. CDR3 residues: CASSQDRSWRMGYTF. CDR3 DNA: TGCGCCAGCAGCCAAGATCGAAGTTGGAGGATGGGCTACACCTTC.

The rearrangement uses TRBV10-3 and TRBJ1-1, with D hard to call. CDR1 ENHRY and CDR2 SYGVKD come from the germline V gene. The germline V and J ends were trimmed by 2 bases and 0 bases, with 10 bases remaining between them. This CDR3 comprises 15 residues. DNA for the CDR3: TGTGCCATCAGTGAGAAGGGAGATATGAACACTGAAGCTTTCTTT. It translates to CAISEKGDMNTEAFF.

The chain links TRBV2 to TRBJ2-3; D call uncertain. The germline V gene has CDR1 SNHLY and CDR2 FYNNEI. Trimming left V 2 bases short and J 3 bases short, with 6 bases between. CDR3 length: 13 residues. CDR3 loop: CASSETATDTQYF. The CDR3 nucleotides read TGTGCCAGCAGTGAAACCGCGACAGATACGCAGTATTTT.